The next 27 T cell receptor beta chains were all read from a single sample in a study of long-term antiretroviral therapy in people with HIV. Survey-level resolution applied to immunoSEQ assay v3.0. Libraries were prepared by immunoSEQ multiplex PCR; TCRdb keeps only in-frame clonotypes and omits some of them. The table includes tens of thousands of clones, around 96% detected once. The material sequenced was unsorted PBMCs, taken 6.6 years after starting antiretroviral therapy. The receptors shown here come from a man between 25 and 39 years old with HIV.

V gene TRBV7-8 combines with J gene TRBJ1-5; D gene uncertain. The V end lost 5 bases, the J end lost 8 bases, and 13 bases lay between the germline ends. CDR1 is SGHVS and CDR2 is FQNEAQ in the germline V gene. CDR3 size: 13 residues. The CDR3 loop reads CASSPNPWEPQHF. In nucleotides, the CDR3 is TGTGCCAGCAGCCCCAATCCCTGGGAGCCCCAGCATTTT.

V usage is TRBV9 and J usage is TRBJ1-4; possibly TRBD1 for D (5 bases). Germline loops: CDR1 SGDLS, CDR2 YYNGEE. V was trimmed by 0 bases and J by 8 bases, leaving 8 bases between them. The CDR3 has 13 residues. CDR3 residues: CASSVGGSEKLFF. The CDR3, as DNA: TGTGCCAGCAGCGTAGGGGGCTCGGAAAAACTGTTTTTT.

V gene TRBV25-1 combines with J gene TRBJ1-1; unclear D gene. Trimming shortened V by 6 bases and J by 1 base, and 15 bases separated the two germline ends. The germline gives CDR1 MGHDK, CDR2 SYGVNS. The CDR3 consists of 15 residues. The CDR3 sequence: CASSPPLQTNTEAFF. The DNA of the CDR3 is TGTGCCAGCAGCCCCCCTTTGCAGACGAACACTGAAGCTTTCTTT.

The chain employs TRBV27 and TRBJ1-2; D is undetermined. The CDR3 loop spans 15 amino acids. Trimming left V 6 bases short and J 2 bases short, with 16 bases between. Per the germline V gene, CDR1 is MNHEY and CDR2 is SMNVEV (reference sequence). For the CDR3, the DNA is TGTGCCAGCAGACCTTGGGAAGGAGCCAACTATGGCTACACCTTC. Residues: CASRPWEGANYGYTF.

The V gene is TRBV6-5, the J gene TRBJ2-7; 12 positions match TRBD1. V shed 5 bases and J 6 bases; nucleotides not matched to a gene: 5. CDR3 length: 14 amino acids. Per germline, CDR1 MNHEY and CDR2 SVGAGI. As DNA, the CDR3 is TGTGCCAGCAGTGTCCGGGACAGGGGGCCCGAGCAGTACTTC. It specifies CASSVRDRGPEQYF.

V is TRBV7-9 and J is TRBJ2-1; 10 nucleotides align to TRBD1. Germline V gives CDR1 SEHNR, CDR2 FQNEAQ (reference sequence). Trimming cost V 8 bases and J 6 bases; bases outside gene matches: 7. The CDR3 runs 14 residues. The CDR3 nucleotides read TGTGCCAGCTCCGGGACAGGGGCAAGCAATGAGCAGTTCTTC. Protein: CASSGTGASNEQFF. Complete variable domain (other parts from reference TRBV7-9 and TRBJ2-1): DTGVSQNPRHKITKRGQNVTFRCDPISEHNRLYWYRQTLGQGPEFLTYFQNEAQLEKSRLLSDRFSAERPKGSFSTLEIQRTEQGDSAMYLCASSGTGASNEQFFGPGTRLTVL.

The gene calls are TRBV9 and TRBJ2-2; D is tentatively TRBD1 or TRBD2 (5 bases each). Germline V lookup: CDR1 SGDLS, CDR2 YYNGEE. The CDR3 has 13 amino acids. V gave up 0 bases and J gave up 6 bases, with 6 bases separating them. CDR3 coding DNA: TGTGCCAGCAGCGTAGTGGGGGCCGGGGAGCTGTTTTTT. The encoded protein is CASSVVGAGELFF.

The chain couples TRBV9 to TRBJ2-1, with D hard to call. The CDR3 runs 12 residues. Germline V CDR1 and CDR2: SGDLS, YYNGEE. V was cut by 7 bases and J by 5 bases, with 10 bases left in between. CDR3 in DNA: TGTGCCAGCTCGCTAGGTAACAATGAGCAGTTCTTC. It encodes CASSLGNNEQFF.

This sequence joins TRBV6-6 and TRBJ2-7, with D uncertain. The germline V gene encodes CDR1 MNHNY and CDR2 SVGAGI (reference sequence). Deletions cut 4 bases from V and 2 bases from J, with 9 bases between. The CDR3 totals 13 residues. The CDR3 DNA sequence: TGTGCCAGCAGTTTCTCCAGAGCCTACGAGCAGTACTTC. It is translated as CASSFSRAYEQYF.

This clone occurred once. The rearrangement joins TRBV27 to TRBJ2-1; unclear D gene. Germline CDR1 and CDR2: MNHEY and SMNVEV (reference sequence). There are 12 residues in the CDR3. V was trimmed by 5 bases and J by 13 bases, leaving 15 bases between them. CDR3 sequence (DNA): TGTGCCAGCAGTCCGTTAGGTGCCGCACAGTTCTTC. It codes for CASSPLGAAQFF.

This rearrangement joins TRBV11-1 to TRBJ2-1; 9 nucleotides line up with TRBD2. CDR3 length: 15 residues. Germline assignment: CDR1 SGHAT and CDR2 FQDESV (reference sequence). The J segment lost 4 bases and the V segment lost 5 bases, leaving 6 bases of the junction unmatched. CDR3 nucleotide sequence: TGTGCCAGCAGCCTATCTAGCGGGGATTACAATGAGCAGTTCTTC. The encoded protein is CASSLSSGDYNEQFF.

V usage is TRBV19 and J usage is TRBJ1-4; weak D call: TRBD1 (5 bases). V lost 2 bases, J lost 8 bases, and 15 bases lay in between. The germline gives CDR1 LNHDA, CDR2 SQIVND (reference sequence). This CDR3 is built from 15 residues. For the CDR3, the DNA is TGTGCCAGTAGTATACCCACGGGTTCAGGGGAAAAACTGTTTTTT. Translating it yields CASSIPTGSGEKLFF. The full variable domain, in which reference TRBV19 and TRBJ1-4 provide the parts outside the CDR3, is DGGITQSPKYLFRKEGQNVTLSCEQNLNHDAMYWYRQDPGQGLRLIYYSQIVNDFQKGDIAEGYSVSREKKESFPLTVTSAQKNPTAFYLCASSIPTGSGEKLFFGSGTQLSVL.

The CDR3 is CASSGEPVGYEQYF. The CDR3 region has the DNA TGTGCCAGCAGCGGGGAACCGGTCGGTTACGAGCAGTACTTC. The J gene is TRBJ2-7, the V gene TRBV5-5, with D unresolved. The V end was cut by 4 bases, the J end by 4 bases, with 15 bases between. Looked up from germline, CDR1 is SGHKS and CDR2 is YYEKEE (reference sequence). The length of the CDR3 is 14 residues.

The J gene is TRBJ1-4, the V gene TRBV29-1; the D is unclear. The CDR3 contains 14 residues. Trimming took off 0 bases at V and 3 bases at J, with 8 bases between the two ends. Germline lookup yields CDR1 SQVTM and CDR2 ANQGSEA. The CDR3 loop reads CSVEDLTANEKLFF. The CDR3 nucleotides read TGCAGCGTTGAAGATCTAACGGCTAATGAAAAACTGTTTTTT.

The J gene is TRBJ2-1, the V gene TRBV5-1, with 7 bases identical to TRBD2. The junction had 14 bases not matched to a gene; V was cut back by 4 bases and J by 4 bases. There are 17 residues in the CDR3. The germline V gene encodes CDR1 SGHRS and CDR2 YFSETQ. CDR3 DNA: TGCGCCAGCAGCAAGGGTGCGTGGGGGAGGGAGTACAATGAGCAGTTCTTC. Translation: CASSKGAWGREYNEQFF.

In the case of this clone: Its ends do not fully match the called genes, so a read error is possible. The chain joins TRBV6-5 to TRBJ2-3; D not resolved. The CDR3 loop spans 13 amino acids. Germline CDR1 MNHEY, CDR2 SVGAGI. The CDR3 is CASSYSSTYTQYF. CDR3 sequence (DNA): TGTGCCAGCAGTTACTCGAGCACATATACGCAGTATTTT.

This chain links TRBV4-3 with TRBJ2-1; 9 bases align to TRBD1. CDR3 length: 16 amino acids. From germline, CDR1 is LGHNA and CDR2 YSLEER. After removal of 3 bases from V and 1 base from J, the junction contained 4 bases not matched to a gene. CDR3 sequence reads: CASSHKDRGSYNEQFF. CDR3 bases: TGCGCCAGCAGCCACAAGGACAGGGGATCCTACAATGAGCAGTTCTTC.

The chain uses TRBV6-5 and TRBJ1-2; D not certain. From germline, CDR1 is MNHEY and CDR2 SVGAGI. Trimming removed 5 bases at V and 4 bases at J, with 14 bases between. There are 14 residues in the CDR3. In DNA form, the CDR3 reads TGTGCCAGCAGTCCCCCGGGCGGAATCTATGGCTACACCTTC. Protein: CASSPPGGIYGYTF.

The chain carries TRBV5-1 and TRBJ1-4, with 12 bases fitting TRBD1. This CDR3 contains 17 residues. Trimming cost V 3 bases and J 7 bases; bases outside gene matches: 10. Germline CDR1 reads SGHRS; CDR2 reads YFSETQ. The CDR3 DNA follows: TGCGCCAGCAGCTCGGGACAGGGGGCGGGAGAGTCTGAAAAACTGTTTTTT. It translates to CASSSGQGAGESEKLFF.

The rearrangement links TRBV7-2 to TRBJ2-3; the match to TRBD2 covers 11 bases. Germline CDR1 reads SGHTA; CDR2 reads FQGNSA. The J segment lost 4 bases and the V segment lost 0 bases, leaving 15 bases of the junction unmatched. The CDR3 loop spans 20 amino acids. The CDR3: CASSLASHVAGGGISDTQYF. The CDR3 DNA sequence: TGTGCCAGCAGCTTAGCAAGTCACGTAGCGGGGGGGGGTATTTCAGATACGCAGTATTTT.

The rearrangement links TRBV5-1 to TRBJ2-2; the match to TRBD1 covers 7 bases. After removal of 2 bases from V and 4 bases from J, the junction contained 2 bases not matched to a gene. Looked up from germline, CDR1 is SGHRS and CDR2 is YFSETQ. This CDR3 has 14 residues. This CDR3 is CASSFDRATGELFF. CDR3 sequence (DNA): TGCGCCAGCAGCTTCGACAGGGCCACCGGGGAGCTGTTTTTT.

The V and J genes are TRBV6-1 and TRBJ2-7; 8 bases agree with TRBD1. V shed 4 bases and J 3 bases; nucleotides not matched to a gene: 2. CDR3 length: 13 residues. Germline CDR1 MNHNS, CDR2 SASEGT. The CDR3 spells CASSATGDYEQYF. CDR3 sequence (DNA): TGTGCCAGCAGTGCGACAGGGGACTACGAGCAGTACTTC.

The CDR3 DNA follows: TGTGCCAGCAGACAACAGGGGACTGGAAACACCATATATTTT. Translated, it gives CASRQQGTGNTIYF. The genes are TRBV6-5 and TRBJ1-3; TRBD1 matches at 7 bases. Trimming cost V 6 bases and J 2 bases; bases outside gene matches: 4. CDR3 length equals 14 residues. In germline, CDR1 is MNHEY, CDR2 SVGAGI.

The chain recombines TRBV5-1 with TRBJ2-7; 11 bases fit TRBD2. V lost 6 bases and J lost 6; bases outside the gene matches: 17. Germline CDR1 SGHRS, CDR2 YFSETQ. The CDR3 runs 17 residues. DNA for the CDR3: TGCGCCAGCACCGAGGGTAGCGGGAGGGCCCTCTTGAGCGAGCAGTACTTC. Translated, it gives CASTEGSGRALLSEQYF.

CDR3 sequence (DNA): TGTGCCAGCAGCTTAGATGGCGGGGGGCCAGTCGGGGGGCAGTTCTTC. Its protein is CASSLDGGGPVGGQFF. The chain uses TRBV7-2 and TRBJ2-1; 8 positions match TRBD2. The CDR3 loop spans 16 amino acids. The V and J ends lost 1 base and 12 bases, in that order; junction bases with no gene match: 14. The V gene's germline CDR1 is SGHTA and CDR2 FQGNSA.

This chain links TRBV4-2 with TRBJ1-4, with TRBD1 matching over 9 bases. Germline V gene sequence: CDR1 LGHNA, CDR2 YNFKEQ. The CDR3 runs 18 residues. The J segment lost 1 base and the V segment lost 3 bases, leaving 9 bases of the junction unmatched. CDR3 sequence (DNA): TGTGCCAGCAGCCACCGAAACAGGGGGCGCGGAACTAATGAAAAACTGTTTTTT. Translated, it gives CASSHRNRGRGTNEKLFF.

CDR3 in amino acids: CASSSEAGDGEKLFF. CDR3 nucleotides: TGCGCCAGCAGCTCTGAGGCGGGGGACGGTGAAAAACTGTTTTTT. This rearrangement joins TRBV5-1 to TRBJ1-4; perhaps TRBD1 as D (5 bases). The ends were cut back, 3 bases at V and 7 bases at J, with 16 bases in the middle. CDR1 and CDR2 from the germline V gene are SGHRS and YFSETQ. The CDR3 contains 15 residues.